This is a list of T cell receptor beta chains from one sample in a study of blood T cell repertoires in COVID-19. Sequenced by immunoSEQ multiplex PCR; TCRdb stores in-frame clones only, minus some. The sample includes about 230,000 clones, around 84% of them seen just once. Material for sequencing was peripheral blood. The receptors originated from a man aged 45-65 years with COVID-19, enrolled during active disease. CDR3s include the opening cysteine and the closing phenylalanine or tryptophan. The D gene is left open where the match is weak. Size is stated for part of the rows, as once, few or many counts, or as a class when the clone is expanded.

J gene: TRBJ1-3
D gene: NA
V gene: TRBV5-6
clone size: NA
CDR3 DNA: TGTGCCAGCAGCCCTGGGATGGGGGCAGGGGCGAGGAGAAACACCATATATTTT
CDR3 protein: CASSPGMGAGARRNTIYF

J gene: TRBJ1-2
D gene: TRBD1
V gene: TRBV7-2
clone size: NA
CDR3 DNA: TGTGCCAGCAGCTTAGAGATACAGGGGATTTATGGCTACACCTTC
CDR3 protein: CASSLEIQGIYGYTF

J gene: TRBJ1-2
D gene: TRBD1
V gene: TRBV6-2/TRBV6-3
clone size: few
CDR3 DNA: TGTGCCAGCAGCTCGTCCCGGGACAGGGGGGGCACCTTC
CDR3 protein: CASSSSRDRGGTF

J gene: TRBJ2-7
D gene: TRBD1
V gene: TRBV5-1
clone size: NA
CDR3 DNA: TGCGCCAGCAGCTTACCGGGACAGGGGAGCCACGAGCAGTACTTC
CDR3 protein: CASSLPGQGSHEQYF

J gene: TRBJ2-3
D gene: TRBD1
V gene: TRBV5-3
clone size: NA
CDR3 DNA: TGTGCCAGAAGCTTGGCGGGACAGGGAGCAGATACGCAGTATTTT
CDR3 protein: CARSLAGQGADTQYF

J gene: TRBJ2-3
D gene: NA
V gene: TRBV18
clone size: NA
CDR3 DNA: TGTGCCAGCTCACCATCCACGACTAGCACAGATACGCAGTATTTT
CDR3 protein: CASSPSTTSTDTQYF

J gene: TRBJ1-2
D gene: TRBD1
V gene: TRBV7-9
clone size: NA
CDR3 DNA: TGTGCCAGCAGCCCGACAGGGCCGAATGGCTACACCTTC
CDR3 protein: CASSPTGPNGYTF

J gene: TRBJ2-7
D gene: TRBD2
V gene: TRBV29-1
clone size: few
CDR3 DNA: TGCAGCGTTGAGCGCGGGGGACCGTACTCCTACGAGCAGTACTTC
CDR3 protein: CSVERGGPYSYEQYF

J gene: TRBJ1-1
D gene: NA
V gene: TRBV19
clone size: few
CDR3 DNA: TGTGCCAGTAGTATTAGTGTGAACACTGAAGCTTTCTTT
CDR3 protein: CASSISVNTEAFF

J gene: TRBJ1-4
D gene: TRBD1
V gene: TRBV25-1
clone size: NA
CDR3 DNA: TGTGCCAGCAGTGCAACCGGGACAGGGACCGAAAAACTGTTTTTT
CDR3 protein: CASSATGTGTEKLFF

J gene: TRBJ2-7
D gene: NA
V gene: TRBV4-1
clone size: NA
CDR3 DNA: TGCGCCAGCAGCCAAGCGATCGGGAACTACTACGAGCAGTACTTC
CDR3 protein: CASSQAIGNYYEQYF

J gene: TRBJ1-5
D gene: NA
V gene: TRBV10-3
clone size: NA
CDR3 DNA: TGTGCCATCAGTGGCGAGGGGGTTGGTGGCAATCAGCCCCAGCATTTT
CDR3 protein: CAISGEGVGGNQPQHF

J gene: TRBJ1-3
D gene: NA
V gene: TRBV28
clone size: NA
CDR3 DNA: TGTGCCAGCAGTTTATTCAGGGCTGGAAACACCATATATTTT
CDR3 protein: CASSLFRAGNTIYF

J gene: TRBJ2-7
D gene: TRBD2
V gene: TRBV7-9
clone size: NA
CDR3 DNA: TGTGCCAGCAGCTTAGGACTAGCGGGGATCTACGAGCAGTACTTC
CDR3 protein: CASSLGLAGIYEQYF

J gene: TRBJ2-1
D gene: NA
V gene: TRBV6-1
clone size: NA
CDR3 DNA: TGTGCCAGCAGTGAAATGACCCTCTCGGGCAATGAGCAGTTCTTC
CDR3 protein: CASSEMTLSGNEQFF

J gene: TRBJ2-2
D gene: NA
V gene: TRBV10-1
clone size: NA
CDR3 DNA: TGCGCCAGCAGTCCCCGGGTCTTCGCGAACACCGGGGAGCTGTTTTTT
CDR3 protein: CASSPRVFANTGELFF

J gene: TRBJ1-4
D gene: NA
V gene: TRBV4-1
clone size: NA
CDR3 DNA: TGCGCCAGCAGCCCACGGGGGAATGAAAAACTGTTTTTT
CDR3 protein: CASSPRGNEKLFF

J gene: TRBJ1-2
D gene: NA
V gene: TRBV5-4
clone size: NA
CDR3 DNA: TGTGCCACAGGTGAAGCTAACTATGGCTACACCTTC
CDR3 protein: CATGEANYGYTF

J gene: TRBJ2-7
D gene: NA
V gene: TRBV5-6
clone size: once
CDR3 DNA: TGTGCCAGCAGTTCCCTCGCGGGTTCCTACGAGCAGTACTTC
CDR3 protein: CASSSLAGSYEQYF

J gene: TRBJ2-1
D gene: TRBD2
V gene: TRBV18
clone size: NA
CDR3 DNA: TGTGCCAGCTCACCAGCCGGGACTAGCGGGGAAGGTGAGCAGTTCTTC
CDR3 protein: CASSPAGTSGEGEQFF

J gene: TRBJ2-5
D gene: NA
V gene: TRBV19
clone size: NA
CDR3 DNA: TGTGCCAGTAGTATCGGACACACCAGCCCGGAGACCCAGTACTTC
CDR3 protein: CASSIGHTSPETQYF

J gene: TRBJ2-7
D gene: NA
V gene: TRBV7-2
clone size: once
CDR3 DNA: TGTGCCAGCAGTCCCCTGGACAGAACCTACGAGCAGTACTTC
CDR3 protein: CASSPLDRTYEQYF

J gene: TRBJ2-7
D gene: NA
V gene: TRBV30
clone size: NA
CDR3 DNA: TGTGCCTGGAGTGTACACGGACTCGAGCAGTACTTC
CDR3 protein: CAWSVHGLEQYF

J gene: TRBJ2-7
D gene: TRBD2
V gene: TRBV13
clone size: NA
CDR3 DNA: TGTGCCAGCAGCCCTTTAGCGGGGACTGGGGAGCAGTACTTC
CDR3 protein: CASSPLAGTGEQYF

J gene: TRBJ2-3
D gene: NA
V gene: TRBV19
clone size: NA
CDR3 DNA: TGTGCTATAGGAGGGGAGGGCACAGATACGCAGTATTTT
CDR3 protein: CAIGGEGTDTQYF

J gene: TRBJ2-4
D gene: TRBD2
V gene: TRBV7-7
clone size: NA
CDR3 DNA: TGTGCTAGCAGCTTAGGACTAGCGGGAGTTTGGAACATTCAGTACTTC
CDR3 protein: CASSLGLAGVWNIQYF

J gene: TRBJ2-5
D gene: NA
V gene: TRBV6-6
clone size: NA
CDR3 DNA: TGTGCCAGCAGTTACTCATGGGGCGCGGTTGAGACCCAGTACTTC
CDR3 protein: CASSYSWGAVETQYF

J gene: TRBJ2-5
D gene: TRBD1
V gene: TRBV6-5
clone size: NA
CDR3 DNA: TGTGCCAGCCAACCCGGGACAGCAGGGGAGACCCAGTACTTC
CDR3 protein: CASQPGTAGETQYF

J gene: TRBJ2-3
D gene: NA
V gene: TRBV6-5
clone size: NA
CDR3 DNA: TGTGCCAGCAGTTACACCGACAGCCTAAGCACAGATACGCAGTATTTT
CDR3 protein: CASSYTDSLSTDTQYF

J gene: TRBJ1-2
D gene: NA
V gene: TRBV19
clone size: NA
CDR3 DNA: TGTGCCAGTTTTGTGGCCAGGGGACAATCGGGAAGCTATGGCTACACCTTC
CDR3 protein: CASFVARGQSGSYGYTF

J gene: TRBJ1-6
D gene: NA
V gene: TRBV2
clone size: NA
CDR3 DNA: TGTGCCAGCAGTGAGGGGGGAAATTCACCCCTCCACTTT
CDR3 protein: CASSEGGNSPLHF

J gene: TRBJ1-2
D gene: NA
V gene: TRBV28
clone size: NA
CDR3 DNA: TGTGCCAGCAGTTTGGGAGGCGGCTACACCTTC
CDR3 protein: CASSLGGGYTF

J gene: TRBJ2-2
D gene: TRBD2
V gene: TRBV18
clone size: NA
CDR3 DNA: TGTGCCAGCTCACCGGGACTAGCGGGAGGCACCGGGGAGCTGTTTTTT
CDR3 protein: CASSPGLAGGTGELFF

J gene: TRBJ2-3
D gene: TRBD2
V gene: TRBV19
clone size: once
CDR3 DNA: TGTGCCAGTAGTATAGGGCCTTCTAGCGGGGTAAGCACAGATACGCAGTATTTT
CDR3 protein: CASSIGPSSGVSTDTQYF

J gene: TRBJ1-5
D gene: TRBD1
V gene: TRBV18
clone size: NA
CDR3 DNA: TGTGCCAGCTCTCGCACCGGACAGGGAGTTCAGCCCCAGCATTTT
CDR3 protein: CASSRTGQGVQPQHF

J gene: TRBJ1-3
D gene: NA
V gene: TRBV7-2
clone size: NA
CDR3 DNA: TGTGCCAGCAGCTTAGTCGGGTCCGGTACGGCCTCTGGAAACACCATATATTTT
CDR3 protein: CASSLVGSGTASGNTIYF

J gene: TRBJ1-5
D gene: TRBD1
V gene: TRBV9
clone size: NA
CDR3 DNA: TGTGCCAGCAGCGCGACAGGGGGCAATCAGCCCCAGCATTTT
CDR3 protein: CASSATGGNQPQHF

J gene: TRBJ1-1
D gene: TRBD1
V gene: TRBV7-2
clone size: NA
CDR3 DNA: TGTGCCAGCAGCCCGGACAGGGGGCGTCGCACTGAAGCTTTCTTT
CDR3 protein: CASSPDRGRRTEAFF

J gene: TRBJ1-1
D gene: NA
V gene: TRBV10-3
clone size: NA
CDR3 DNA: TGTGCCATCAAGGCAGGTTTTGGGAACACTGAAGCTTTCTTT
CDR3 protein: CAIKAGFGNTEAFF

J gene: TRBJ2-5
D gene: NA
V gene: TRBV6-2/TRBV6-3
clone size: NA
CDR3 DNA: TGTGCCAGCAGTTACTCAAGACAGCCTAAAGAGACCCAGTACTTC
CDR3 protein: CASSYSRQPKETQYF

J gene: TRBJ1-2
D gene: NA
V gene: TRBV3-1/TRBV3-2
clone size: NA
CDR3 DNA: TGTGCCAGCAGCCAAGATCGTGGCAGGGTAATTGATGGCTACACCTTC
CDR3 protein: CASSQDRGRVIDGYTF

J gene: TRBJ2-7
D gene: TRBD1
V gene: TRBV29-1
clone size: NA
CDR3 DNA: TGCAGCGTTGGACAGGGACGGTACGAGCAGTACTTC
CDR3 protein: CSVGQGRYEQYF

J gene: TRBJ2-7
D gene: TRBD1
V gene: TRBV24-1
clone size: NA
CDR3 DNA: TGTGCCACCAGTGTGGACCGACAGGGATTTTACGAGCAGTACTTC
CDR3 protein: CATSVDRQGFYEQYF

J gene: TRBJ1-1
D gene: NA
V gene: TRBV5-1
clone size: NA
CDR3 DNA: TGCGCCAGCAGCTTGGCCCCAGGGCCAGCCGCTGAAGCTTTCTTT
CDR3 protein: CASSLAPGPAAEAFF

J gene: TRBJ1-5
D gene: NA
V gene: TRBV11-2
clone size: NA
CDR3 DNA: TGTGCCAGCAGCTTGTTTGGGGGGAATAGCAATCAGCCCCAGCATTTT
CDR3 protein: CASSLFGGNSNQPQHF

J gene: TRBJ2-3
D gene: TRBD1
V gene: TRBV10-3
clone size: NA
CDR3 DNA: TGTGCCATCAGCAGGGGGCAGTCAGATACGCAGTATTTT
CDR3 protein: CAISRGQSDTQYF

J gene: TRBJ2-2
D gene: TRBD1
V gene: TRBV5-1
clone size: NA
CDR3 DNA: TGCGCCAGCAGCAAACAGGGGACCGGGGAGCTGTTTTTT
CDR3 protein: CASSKQGTGELFF

J gene: TRBJ1-1
D gene: TRBD1
V gene: TRBV27
clone size: NA
CDR3 DNA: TGTGCCAGCAGGGTTCCACAGGGGGGGTTCACTGAAGCTTTCTTT
CDR3 protein: CASRVPQGGFTEAFF

J gene: TRBJ1-1
D gene: NA
V gene: TRBV6-5
clone size: NA
CDR3 DNA: TGTGCCAGCAGTTTCACAGGACTAAACACTGAAGCTTTCTTT
CDR3 protein: CASSFTGLNTEAFF

J gene: TRBJ2-3
D gene: NA
V gene: TRBV9
clone size: once
CDR3 DNA: TGTGCCAGCAGCGTAGCTAGCACAGATACGCAGTATTTT
CDR3 protein: CASSVASTDTQYF

J gene: TRBJ1-2
D gene: NA
V gene: TRBV3-1/TRBV3-2
clone size: NA
CDR3 DNA: TGTGCCAGCAGCCAGGGACCTAGCGGGGATGAAGACTATGGCTACACCTTC
CDR3 protein: CASSQGPSGDEDYGYTF